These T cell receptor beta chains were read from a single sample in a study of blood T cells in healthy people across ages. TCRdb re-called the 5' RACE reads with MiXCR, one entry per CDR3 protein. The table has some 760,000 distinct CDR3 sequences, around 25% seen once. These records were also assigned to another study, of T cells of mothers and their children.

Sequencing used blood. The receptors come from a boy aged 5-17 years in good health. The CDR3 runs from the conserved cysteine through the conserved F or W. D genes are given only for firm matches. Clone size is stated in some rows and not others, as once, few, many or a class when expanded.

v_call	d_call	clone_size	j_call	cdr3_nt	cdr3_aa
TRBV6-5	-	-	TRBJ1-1	TGTGCCAGCAGTTCCCTAGGGGGGGAAGCTTTCTTT	CASSSLGGEAFF
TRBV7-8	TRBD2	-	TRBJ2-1	TGTGCCAGCAGCTTAGCGACTCTCGTCGTCCGGGGGGGAGGGAATGAGCAGTTCTTC	CASSLATLVVRGGGNEQFF
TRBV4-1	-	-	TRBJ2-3	TGCGCCAGCAGCCAAGAAGAGCAAACCACAGATACGCAGTATTTT	CASSQEEQTTDTQYF
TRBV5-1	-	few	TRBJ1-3	TGCGCCAGCAGCTTGACGGGTGGAGAAGGAAACACCATATATTTT	CASSLTGGEGNTIYF
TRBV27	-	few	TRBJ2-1	TGTGCCAGCAGTCCGTCGACTAGCAATGAGCAGTTCTTC	CASSPSTSNEQFF
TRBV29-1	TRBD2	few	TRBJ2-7	TGCAGCGTTGCGACCTCTAGCGGGAGCAACGAGCAGTACTTC	CSVATSSGSNEQYF
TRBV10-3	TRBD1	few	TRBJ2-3	TGTGCCATCAGTGAGACTAAGACAGGGGGAATCACAGATACGCAGTATTTT	CAISETKTGGITDTQYF
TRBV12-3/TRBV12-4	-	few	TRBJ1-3	TGTGCCAGCAGTTTGAATATCCTCAACTCTGGAAACACCATATATTTT	CASSLNILNSGNTIYF
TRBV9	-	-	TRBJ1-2	TGTGCCAGCAGCGTATCAGGGAGCTATGGCTACACCTTC	CASSVSGSYGYTF
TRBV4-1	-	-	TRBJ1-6	TGCGCCAGCAGCCACGGCGGTCTATCACCCCTCCACTTT	CASSHGGLSPLHF
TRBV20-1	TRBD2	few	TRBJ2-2	TGCAGTGCTAGAGGTCCGGGACTAGACACCGGGGAGCTGTTTTTT	CSARGPGLDTGELFF
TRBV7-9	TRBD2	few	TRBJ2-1	TGTGCCAGCAGCTTAGCACTAGCGGGAGGTTCGGATGAGCAGTTCTTC	CASSLALAGGSDEQFF
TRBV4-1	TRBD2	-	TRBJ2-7	TGCGCCAGCAGCCAAGAGAAGTGGGCGGGAGAGACCTACGAGCAGTACTTC	CASSQEKWAGETYEQYF
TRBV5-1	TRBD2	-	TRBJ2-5	TGCGCCAGCAGCTTGGGGGTCGCTAGCGGGAGGATCCGAGAGACCCAGTACTTC	CASSLGVASGRIRETQYF
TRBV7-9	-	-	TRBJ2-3	TGTGCCAGCGCCGGGGGAAGCACAGATACGCAGTATTTT	CASAGGSTDTQYF
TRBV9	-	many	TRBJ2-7	TGTGCCAGCAGCGTAGGGACCTCCTACGAGCAGTACTTC	CASSVGTSYEQYF
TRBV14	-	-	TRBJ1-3	TGTGCCAGCAGCCCCCGGTGGGACTCTGGAAACACCATATATTTT	CASSPRWDSGNTIYF
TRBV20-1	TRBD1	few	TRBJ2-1	TGCAGTGCTACCTCAATACCCGGGACAGGGGACTCCTCGGTCTACAATGAGCAGTTCTTC	CSATSIPGTGDSSVYNEQFF
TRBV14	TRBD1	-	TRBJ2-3	TGTGCCAGCAGCCCCTTGTCTACAGGGGCGGGAGATACGCAGTATTTT	CASSPLSTGAGDTQYF
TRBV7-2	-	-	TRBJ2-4	TGTGCCAGCAGCCGAGTTGACACCGGTGCGGGAAACATTCAGTACTTC	CASSRVDTGAGNIQYF
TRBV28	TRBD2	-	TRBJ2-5	TGTGCCAGCGTGACTAGCGGGAGGGCCGGGGAGACCCAGTACTTC	CASVTSGRAGETQYF
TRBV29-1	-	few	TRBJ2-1	TGCAGCGTCCCTAGTCCGCTTTACAATGAGCAGTTCTTC	CSVPSPLYNEQFF
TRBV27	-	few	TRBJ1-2	TGTGCCAGCAGTTTATCGATAGGGCCTGAGAACTATGGCTACACCTTC	CASSLSIGPENYGYTF
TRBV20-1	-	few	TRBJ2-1	TGCAGTGCTAAATCGTTACTAGCAAATGAGCAGTTCTTC	CSAKSLLANEQFF